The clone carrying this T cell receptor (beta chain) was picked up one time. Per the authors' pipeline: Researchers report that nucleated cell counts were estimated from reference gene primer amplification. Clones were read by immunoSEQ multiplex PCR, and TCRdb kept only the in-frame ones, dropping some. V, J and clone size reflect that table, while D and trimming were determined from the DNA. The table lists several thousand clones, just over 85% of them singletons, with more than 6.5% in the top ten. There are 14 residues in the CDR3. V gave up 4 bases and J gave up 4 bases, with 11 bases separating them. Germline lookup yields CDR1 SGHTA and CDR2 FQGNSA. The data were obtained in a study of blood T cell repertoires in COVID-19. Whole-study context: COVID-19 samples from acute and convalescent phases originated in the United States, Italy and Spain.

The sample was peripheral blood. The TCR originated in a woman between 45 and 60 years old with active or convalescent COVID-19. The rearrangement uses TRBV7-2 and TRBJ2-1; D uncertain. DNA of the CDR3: TGTGCCAGCAGCTCCCCAGACTCGTACAATGAGCAGTTCTTC. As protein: CASSSPDSYNEQFF. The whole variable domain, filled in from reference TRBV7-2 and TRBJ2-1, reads GAGVSQSPSNKVTEKGKDVELRCDPISGHTALYWYRQSLGQGLEFLIYFQGNSAPDKSGLPSDRFSAERTGGSVSTLTIQRTQQEDSAVYLCASSSPDSYNEQFFGPGTRLTVL.